A single sample is the source of the 9 T cell receptor beta chains below, sequenced in a study of T cell repertoires in cytomegalovirus infection (dated by TCRdb to about 2019). The instrument was an Illumina HiSeq 1500. The raw public data were reprocessed by TCRdb itself: fastp quality trimming at Q25, MiXCR clonotype calling, in-frame beta chains only. Each record represents a unique CDR3 protein, reported with the most common genes and DNA among its rows. The sample yields about 250,000 distinct CDR3 sequences; roughly 6.5% were counted once. Of the sample, around 6.9% falls within the top ten clones. The specimen was PBMCs. The receptors come from a human donor in good health (CMV status not recorded). Some clones in this sample may be carry-over from other donors' samples.

This clonotype appeared many times. CDR3 sequence (DNA): TGTGCCAGCAGCTTGGAGGCCGGGTCGGACACCGGGGAGCTGTTTTTT. This sequence encodes CASSLEAGSDTGELFF. The chain carries TRBV5-4 and TRBJ2-2, with D unresolved. Germline lookup yields CDR1 SGHNT and CDR2 YYREEE (reference sequence). The length of the CDR3 is 16 residues. V lost 0 bases and J lost 3, with 12 bases in between.

V is TRBV20-1 and J is TRBJ1-1; 7 bases map to TRBD1. The ends lost 3 bases at V and 3 bases at J; junction bases unmatched: 7. Looked up from germline, CDR1 is DFQATT and CDR2 is SNEGSKA (reference sequence). The CDR3 consists of 14 residues. The CDR3, as DNA: TGCAGTGCTAGGTCAACAGGGGCGTACACTGAAGCTTTCTTT. Its translation is CSARSTGAYTEAFF.

This clonotype was observed at least ten times. V and J are TRBV20-1 and TRBJ1-4; D gene uncertain. There are 15 residues in the CDR3. Trimming cost V 0 bases and J 10 bases, with 18 bases left between them. CDR1 and CDR2 (germline): DFQATT, SNEGSKA (reference sequence). CDR3 bases: TGCAGTGCTAGAGATAGTGGGCTCTCGTTAGGAAAACTGTTTTTT. This gives the protein CSARDSGLSLGKLFF.

This clonotype was found many times. The genes are TRBV18 and TRBJ2-7; 7 nucleotides line up with TRBD2. CDR3 length equals 15 residues. Trimming cost V 1 base and J 3 bases; bases outside gene matches: 6. Per germline, CDR1 KGHSH and CDR2 LQKENI. The CDR3 is CASSPQRGAVYEQYF. CDR3 coding DNA: TGTGCCAGCTCACCACAGCGGGGAGCGGTCTACGAGCAGTACTTC.

This chain connects TRBV29-1 to TRBJ1-2, with a possible D match to TRBD1 (5 bases). The CDR3 is 13 amino acids. The germline V and J ends were trimmed by 6 bases and 8 bases, with 19 bases remaining between them. Germline values: CDR1 SQVTM, CDR2 ANQGSEA. The CDR3: CSVLLGGAGGYTF. The CDR3 nucleotides read TGCAGCGTACTGCTTGGAGGCGCAGGGGGCTACACCTTC.

This clonotype was observed a handful of times. The chain carries TRBV27 and TRBJ1-5, with 9 bases matching TRBD1. V lost 6 bases to trimming and J lost 6 bases; unmatched junction nucleotides: 9. The CDR3 loop spans 15 amino acids. Germline V gene sequence: CDR1 MNHEY, CDR2 SMNVEV (reference sequence). Here the CDR3 DNA reads TGTGCCAGCAGGCTCTCGGGACAGGGTATTCAGCCCCAGCATTTT. This translates into CASRLSGQGIQPQHF.

This clonotype was counted many times. In DNA, the CDR3 is TGTGCCAGCAGTTTTGGGAGCGGCGGCGCAGATACGCAGTATTTT. Its protein product is CASSFGSGGADTQYF. This chain joins TRBV28 and TRBJ2-3, with D possibly TRBD2 on 5 matching bases. V was shortened by 3 bases and J by 4 bases, with 14 bases between the two germline ends. Germline assignment: CDR1 MDHEN and CDR2 SYDVKM. The CDR3 loop spans 15 amino acids.

This clonotype was detected many times. This chain joins TRBV7-2 and TRBJ1-1; 9 nucleotides match TRBD1. V lost 0 bases, J lost 4 bases, and 6 bases stayed unmatched. From germline, CDR1 is SGHTA and CDR2 FQGNSA. The CDR3 has 16 residues. CDR3 in amino acids: CASSLATGGSGTEAFF. The DNA for the CDR3 is TGTGCCAGCAGCTTAGCGACAGGGGGTTCGGGCACTGAAGCTTTCTTT. Together with reference TRBV7-2 and TRBJ1-1, the CDR3 gives the full variable domain: GAGVSQSPSNKVTEKGKDVELRCDPISGHTALYWYRQSLGQGLEFLIYFQGNSAPDKSGLPSDRFSAERTGGSVSTLTIQRTQQEDSAVYLCASSLATGGSGTEAFFGQGTRLTVV.

The chain combines TRBV20-1 with TRBJ2-5; 8 nucleotides match TRBD1. The germline V gene has CDR1 DFQATT and CDR2 SNEGSKA (reference sequence). This CDR3 has 11 residues. Unmatched junction bases numbered 1, after V lost 6 bases and J lost 4 bases. CDR3 region: CSATGGETQYF. DNA of the CDR3: TGCAGTGCAACAGGGGGAGAGACCCAGTACTTC.